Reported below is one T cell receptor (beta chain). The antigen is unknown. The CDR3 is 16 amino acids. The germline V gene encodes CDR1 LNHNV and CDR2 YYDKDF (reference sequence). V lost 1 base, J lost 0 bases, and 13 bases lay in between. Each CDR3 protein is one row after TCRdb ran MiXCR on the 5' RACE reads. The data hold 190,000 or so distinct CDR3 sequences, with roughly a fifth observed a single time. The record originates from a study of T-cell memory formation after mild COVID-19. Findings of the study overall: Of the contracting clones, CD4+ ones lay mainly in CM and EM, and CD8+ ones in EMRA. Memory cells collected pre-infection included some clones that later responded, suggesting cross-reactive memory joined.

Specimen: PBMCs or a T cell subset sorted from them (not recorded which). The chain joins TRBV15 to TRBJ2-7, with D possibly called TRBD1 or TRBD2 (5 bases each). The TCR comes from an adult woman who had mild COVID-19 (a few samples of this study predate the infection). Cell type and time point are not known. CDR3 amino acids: CATSRGPRGPSYEQYF. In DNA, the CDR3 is TGTGCCACCAGCAGAGGCCCCCGGGGACCCTCCTACGAGCAGTACTTC. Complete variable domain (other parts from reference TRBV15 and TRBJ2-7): DAMVIQNPRYQVTQFGKPVTLSCSQTLNHNVMYWYQQKSSQAPKLLFHYYDKDFNNEADTPDNFQSRRPNTSFCFLDIRSPGLGDTAMYLCATSRGPRGPSYEQYFGPGTRLTVT.